Listed here is a single TCR beta chain. This entry is derived from a study of Ad26.COV2.S vaccination and SARS-CoV-2 variants. Treatment in this sample: some 19 received Ad26.COV2.S at low or high dose, single or two shots; roughly 5 received placebo; per-sample allocation not given. It was on day 63 after the first vaccine or placebo injection that samples were taken. Expression of Wuhan-strain SARS-CoV-2 spike came from the Ad26 vector that formed the vaccine. Sequencing was performed with immunoSEQ multiplex PCR; in TCRdb, only in-frame clones are kept and a portion is missing. The sample gives about 400,000 clones, 88% of which show up once; 3.5% is in the top ten. The CDR3 loop spans 19 amino acids. Per the germline V gene, CDR1 is SSHAT and CDR2 is FNYEAQ (reference sequence). V dropped 4 bases and J dropped 0; count of bases not matched to a gene: 8.

Sequenced here: peripheral blood, sampled in a trial of Ad26.COV2.S vaccine versus placebo. The origin of this receptor is a person between 18 and 59 years old who received the Ad26.COV2.S COVID-19 vaccine or a placebo. The chain couples TRBV7-7 to TRBJ2-6; 11 bases map to TRBD2. The CDR3 loop is CASSSAPGTSGSGANVLTF. CDR3 coding DNA: TGTGCCAGCAGCTCAGCACCCGGGACTAGCGGCTCTGGGGCCAACGTCCTGACTTTC.